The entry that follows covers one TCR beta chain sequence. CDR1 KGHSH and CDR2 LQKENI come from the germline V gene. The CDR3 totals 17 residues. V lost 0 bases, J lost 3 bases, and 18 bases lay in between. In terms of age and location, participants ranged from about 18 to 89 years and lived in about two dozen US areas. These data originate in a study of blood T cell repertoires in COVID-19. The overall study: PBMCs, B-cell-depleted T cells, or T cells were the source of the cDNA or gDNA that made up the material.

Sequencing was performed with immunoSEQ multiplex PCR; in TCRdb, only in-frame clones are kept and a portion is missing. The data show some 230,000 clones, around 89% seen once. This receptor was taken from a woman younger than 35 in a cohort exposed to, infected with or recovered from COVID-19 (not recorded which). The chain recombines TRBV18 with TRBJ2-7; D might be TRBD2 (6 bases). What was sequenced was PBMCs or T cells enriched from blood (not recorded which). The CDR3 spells CASSPPEAGPTLYEQYF. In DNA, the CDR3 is TGTGCCAGCTCACCACCGGAAGCGGGCCCGACTCTCTACGAGCAGTACTTC.